The clone carrying this T cell receptor (beta chain) was found many times. Its specificity is unknown. The data stem from a study of CD8 T cells in ankylosing spondylitis. Findings and caveats of the study: CD8+ cells made up the disease-linked clones, which were relatively rare in peripheral blood.

TCRdb fed the 5' RACE reads into MiXCR, producing one record per CDR3 protein. The sample contains roughly 160,000 distinct CDR3 sequences, 11% of which appear only once. This clonotype was sampled from a male donor with ankylosing spondylitis or in good health (not recorded which). Input material: blood, either unsorted or a sorted T cell fraction (not recorded which).

CDR3 region: CASSPSEVTETQYF. CDR3 coding DNA: TGTGCCAGCTCACCGTCTGAAGTCACGGAGACCCAGTACTTC. The chain combines TRBV18 with TRBJ2-5, with D uncertain. Germline CDR1 KGHSH, CDR2 LQKENI. The germline V and J ends were trimmed by 3 bases and 5 bases, with 13 bases remaining between them. The CDR3 length is 14 residues.